This T cell receptor (beta chain) was captured by sequencing in a study of molecular identifiers for immune sequencing clone quantification. General study findings and limits: Sizes of clones that are highly expanded could be underestimated (if identical TCR molecules share a barcode).

With listed TCR primers and previously described methods, bulk TCR libraries were prepared. MiXCR, applied by TCRdb to the PCR reads, yields one record per CDR3 protein. The sample holds over 550,000 distinct CDR3 sequences, about 25% seen once. As for this clonotype: Its antigen is unknown. One end of the junction fails to match germline, which may point to a read error.

CDR1 SGHNT and CDR2 YENEEA come from the germline V gene. The CDR3 loop spans 13 amino acids. As CD8+CD4-CCR7+CD45RA+ cells, naive CD8 T cells were sorted. Sequencing was carried out using naive CD8+ T cells from blood, with Jurkat cell RNA spiked in. Subset described: FACS-sorted CD8+CD4-CCR7+CD45RA+ naive T cells. The TCR sequence derives from a human donor in good health. Some libraries in this study had Jurkat cell RNA spiked in. The chain uses TRBV11-3 and TRBJ2-7; 7 bases align to TRBD2. CDR3 nucleotides: TGTGCCAGCAGCTTCTCGGGGGGAAGCGAGCGGTACTTC. The encoded protein is CASSFSGGSERYF.